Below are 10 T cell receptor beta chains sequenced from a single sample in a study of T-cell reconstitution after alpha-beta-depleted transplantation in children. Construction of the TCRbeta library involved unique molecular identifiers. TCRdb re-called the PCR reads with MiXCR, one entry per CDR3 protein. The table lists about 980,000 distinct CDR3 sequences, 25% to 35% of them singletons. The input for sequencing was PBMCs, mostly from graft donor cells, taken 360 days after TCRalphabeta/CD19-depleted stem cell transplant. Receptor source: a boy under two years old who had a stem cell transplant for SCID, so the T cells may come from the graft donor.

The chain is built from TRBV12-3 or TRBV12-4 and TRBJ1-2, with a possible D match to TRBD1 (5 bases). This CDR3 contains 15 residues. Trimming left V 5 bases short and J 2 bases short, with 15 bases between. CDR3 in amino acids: CASSQHGAINYGYTF. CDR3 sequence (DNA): TGTGCCAGCAGTCAACACGGGGCAATAAACTATGGCTACACCTTC.

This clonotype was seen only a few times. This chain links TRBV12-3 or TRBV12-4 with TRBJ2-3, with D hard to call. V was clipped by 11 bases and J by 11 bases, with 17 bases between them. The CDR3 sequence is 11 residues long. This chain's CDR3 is CAVGNPPKQYF. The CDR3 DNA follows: TGTGCCGTAGGAAATCCCCCGAAGCAGTATTTT.

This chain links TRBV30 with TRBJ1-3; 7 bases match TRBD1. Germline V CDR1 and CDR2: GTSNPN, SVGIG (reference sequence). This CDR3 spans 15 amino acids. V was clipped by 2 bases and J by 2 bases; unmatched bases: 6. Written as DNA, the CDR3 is TGTGCCTGGAGTACGACAGGGTCTCCTGGAAACACCATATATTTT. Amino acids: CAWSTTGSPGNTIYF.

In nucleotides, the CDR3 is TGTGCCAGCAGCGTATTCTTAGCGGGGGGGACCGCCGGGGAGCTGTTTTTT. The encoded protein is CASSVFLAGGTAGELFF. The rearrangement uses TRBV7-8 and TRBJ2-2; 11 bases line up with TRBD2. Germline lookup yields CDR1 SGHVS and CDR2 FQNEAQ. CDR3 size: 17 residues. V was clipped by 5 bases and J by 6 bases; unmatched bases: 11. Together with reference TRBV7-8 and TRBJ2-2, the CDR3 gives the full variable domain: GAGVSQSPRYKVAKRGQDVALRCDPISGHVSLFWYQQALGQGPEFLTYFQNEAQLDKSGLPSDRFFAERPEGSVSTLKIQRTQQEDSAVYLCASSVFLAGGTAGELFFGEGSRLTVL.

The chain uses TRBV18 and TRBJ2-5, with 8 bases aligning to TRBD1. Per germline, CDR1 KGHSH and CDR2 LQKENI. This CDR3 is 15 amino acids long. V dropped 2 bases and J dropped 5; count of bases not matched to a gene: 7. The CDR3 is CASSPEAGGEETQYF. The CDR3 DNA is TGTGCCAGCTCACCAGAGGCAGGGGGCGAGGAGACCCAGTACTTC.

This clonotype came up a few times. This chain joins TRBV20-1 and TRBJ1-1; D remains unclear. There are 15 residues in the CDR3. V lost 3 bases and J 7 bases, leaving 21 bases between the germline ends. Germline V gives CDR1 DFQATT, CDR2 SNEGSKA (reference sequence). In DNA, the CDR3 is TGCAGTGCTAGGATAGCCATGGGCGCGGCCTTTGAAGCTTTCTTT. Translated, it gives CSARIAMGAAFEAFF.

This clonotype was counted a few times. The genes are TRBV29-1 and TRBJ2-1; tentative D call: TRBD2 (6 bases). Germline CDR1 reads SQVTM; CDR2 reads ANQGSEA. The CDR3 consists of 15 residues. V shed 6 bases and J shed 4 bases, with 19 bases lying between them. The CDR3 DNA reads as TGCAGCGTAGATGTCCCGAGCGGGTCGTACAATGAGCAGTTCTTC. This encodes CSVDVPSGSYNEQFF.

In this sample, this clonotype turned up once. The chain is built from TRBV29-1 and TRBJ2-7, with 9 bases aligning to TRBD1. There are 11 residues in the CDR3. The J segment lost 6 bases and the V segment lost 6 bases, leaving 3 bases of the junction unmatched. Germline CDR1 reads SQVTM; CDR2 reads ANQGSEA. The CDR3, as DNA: TGCAGCGTCCCGGACAGGGGCGAGCAGTACTTC. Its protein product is CSVPDRGEQYF.

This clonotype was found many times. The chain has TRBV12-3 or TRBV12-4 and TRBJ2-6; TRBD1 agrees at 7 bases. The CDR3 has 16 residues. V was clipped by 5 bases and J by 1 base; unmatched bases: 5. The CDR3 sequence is CASSPRQGSGANVLTF. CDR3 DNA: TGTGCCAGCAGTCCGAGACAGGGATCTGGGGCCAACGTCCTGACTTTC.

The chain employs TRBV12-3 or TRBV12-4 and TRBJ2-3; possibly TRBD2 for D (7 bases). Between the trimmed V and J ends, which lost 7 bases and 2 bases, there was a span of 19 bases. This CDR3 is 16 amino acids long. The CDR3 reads CASTWGGSRFTDTQYF. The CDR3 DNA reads TGTGCCAGCACCTGGGGGGGCAGTCGGTTCACAGATACGCAGTATTTT.